This TCR beta chain derives from a study of early T cells in non-severe SARS-CoV-2 infection. Study overall: Unsorted whole-blood RNA was sequenced in bulk, leaving chains unpaired. General study results and limits: Matching against VDJdb likely underestimated virus-specific expansions, favoring anti-spike CD8.

Unique molecular identifiers (one per individual cDNA molecule) were attached. In TCRdb, the 5' RACE reads were re-called with MiXCR into one record per CDR3 protein. The table has approximately 84,000 distinct CDR3 sequences, approximately 13% seen once. A word on this clonotype: What it binds is unknown.

The trim removed 6 bases at V and 3 bases at J, leaving 6 bases unmatched. The CDR3 is made up of 14 amino acids. Per germline, CDR1 MDHEN and CDR2 SYDVKM. The chain employs TRBV28 and TRBJ2-3, with 7 positions matching TRBD1. The TCR sequence derives from an adult who was a healthcare worker with PCR-confirmed SARS-CoV-2 infection or an uninfected control (not recorded which). What was sequenced was whole blood. CDR3 sequence (DNA): TGTGCCAGCAGAAAGACAGGGTCGACAGATACGCAGTATTTT. Translated: CASRKTGSTDTQYF. Full variable domain (rest looked up from reference TRBV28 and TRBJ2-3): DVKVTQSSRYLVKRTGEKVFLECVQDMDHENMFWYRQDPGLGLRLIYFSYDVKMKEKGDIPEGYSVSREKKERFSLILESASTNQTSMYLCASRKTGSTDTQYFGPGTRLTVL.